This entry lists 20 T cell receptor beta chains sequenced from one sample in a study of cytomegalovirus exposure and HLA in healthy donors. In the PCR, 60 Vbeta and 13 Jbeta primers were used. The repertoire was sequenced with immunoSEQ multiplex PCR; TCRdb's copy has only in-frame clones and lacks some. The data contain under 200,000 clones, about 79% of them singletons. Sequencing input: PBMCs. The receptor source for this set is a man aged 45-65 years in good health and CMV-seropositive.

This clone was counted only a few times. This chain connects TRBV29-1 to TRBJ2-3; D might be TRBD2 (6 bases). The CDR3 is 13 amino acids. Germline assignment: CDR1 SQVTM and CDR2 ANQGSEA. Trimming removed 4 bases from V and 3 bases from J, with 11 bases in between. The CDR3 here is CSVAGVTTDTQYF. The CDR3 DNA follows: TGCAGCGTTGCGGGGGTCACGACAGATACGCAGTATTTT.

J is TRBJ2-1 and V is TRBV28; no definite D call. Germline CDR1 reads MDHEN; CDR2 reads SYDVKM. V lost 6 bases to trimming and J lost 0 bases, with 12 bases between them. CDR3 length equals 15 residues. This CDR3 is CASSSVVGSYNEQFF. The CDR3 nucleotides read TGTGCCAGCAGCTCCGTTGTCGGCTCCTACAATGAGCAGTTCTTC. Based on the CDR3 plus reference TRBV28 and TRBJ2-1, the full variable domain is DVKVTQSSRYLVKRTGEKVFLECVQDMDHENMFWYRQDPGLGLRLIYFSYDVKMKEKGDIPEGYSVSREKKERFSLILESASTNQTSMYLCASSSVVGSYNEQFFGPGTRLTVL.

The genes are TRBV9 and TRBJ1-2; tentatively, D is TRBD1 (6 bases). CDR1 and CDR2 from the germline V gene are SGDLS and YYNGEE. The CDR3 is made up of 18 amino acids. The V end lost 3 bases, the J end lost 1 base, and 22 bases lay between the germline ends. The CDR3 DNA reads TGTGCCAGCAGCGCAGGTATATTACCCCCGGGACATAACTATGGCTACACCTTC. Its protein product is CASSAGILPPGHNYGYTF.

The V gene is TRBV9, the J gene TRBJ2-1, with D perhaps matching TRBD2 (5 bases). Trimming left V 0 bases short and J 9 bases short, with 13 bases between. The CDR3 covers 14 residues. Germline V CDR1 and CDR2: SGDLS, YYNGEE. For the CDR3, the DNA is TGTGCCAGCAGCGTAGATGTTGAGGGCGGTGAGCAGTTCTTC. Translation gives CASSVDVEGGEQFF.

The chain uses TRBV29-1 and TRBJ2-3; tentatively, D is TRBD2 (5 bases). V dropped 3 bases and J dropped 1 base, with 5 bases sitting between them. The CDR3 length is 12 residues. Looked up from germline, CDR1 is SQVTM and CDR2 is ANQGSEA. CDR3 amino acids: CSVERGTDTQYF. The DNA of the CDR3 is TGCAGCGTTGAGAGGGGCACAGATACGCAGTATTTT.

This clone has a single count. The V call is TRBV7-2, the J call TRBJ1-6; D call uncertain. Trimming removed 7 bases from V and 3 bases from J, with 10 bases in between. Germline loops: CDR1 SGHTA, CDR2 FQGNSA. This CDR3 comprises 14 residues. The CDR3 bases are TGTGCCAGCACGTTACGGGGCTATAATTCACCCCTCCACTTT. It translates to CASTLRGYNSPLHF.

V is TRBV7-8 and J is TRBJ1-2; D uncertain. This CDR3 has 13 amino acids. Trimming took off 5 bases at V and 2 bases at J, with 9 bases between the two ends. Germline CDR1 SGHVS, CDR2 FQNEAQ. CDR3 DNA sequence: TGTGCCAGCAGCCCCGACGGGAACTATGGCTACACCTTC. It translates to CASSPDGNYGYTF.

This clone has only a few counts. The genes are TRBV6-1 and TRBJ2-5; 12 bases are a match to TRBD1. Trimming at V came to 4 bases and at J to 7 bases, leaving 10 bases not matched to a gene. The CDR3 extends over 16 amino acids. CDR1 and CDR2 (germline): MNHNS, SASEGT. CDR3 sequence: CASSGGTGGSTGTQYF. In DNA form, the CDR3 reads TGTGCCAGCAGTGGAGGGACAGGGGGCAGCACTGGGACCCAGTACTTC.

This chain joins TRBV2 and TRBJ2-7; 8 nucleotides align to TRBD2. Germline CDR1 reads SNHLY; CDR2 reads FYNNEI. V shed 7 bases and J 0 bases; nucleotides not matched to a gene: 11. The CDR3 extends over 16 amino acids. The DNA for the CDR3 is TGTGCCAGCACCAATCGTAGCGGGGAGAACTCCTACGAGCAGTACGTC. It is translated as CASTNRSGENSYEQYV.

This chain joins TRBV7-2 and TRBJ1-1; D is ambiguous. Germline CDR1 is SGHTA and CDR2 is FQGNSA. The length of the CDR3 is 16 residues. V lost 4 bases, J lost 2 bases, and 17 bases lay in between. The CDR3 coding sequence is TGTGCCAGCAGCTATCGTGCCAGGATCGTAAACACTGAAGCTTTCTTT. It yields the protein CASSYRARIVNTEAFF. Full variable domain (rest looked up from reference TRBV7-2 and TRBJ1-1): GAGVSQSPSNKVTEKGKDVELRCDPISGHTALYWYRQSLGQGLEFLIYFQGNSAPDKSGLPSDRFSAERTGGSVSTLTIQRTQQEDSAVYLCASSYRARIVNTEAFFGQGTRLTVV.

The V and J genes are TRBV15 and TRBJ1-4, with D hard to call. CDR1 and CDR2 from the germline V gene are LNHNV and YYDKDF (reference sequence). The CDR3 covers 16 residues. V was clipped by 5 bases and J by 0 bases, with 13 bases between them. CDR3 coding DNA: TGTGCCACCAGCCCCCCCCGGCGGTCAACTAATGAAAAACTGTTTTTT. Its protein product is CATSPPRRSTNEKLFF.

This clone occurred a few times. The genes are TRBV5-4 and TRBJ1-6; the match to TRBD1 covers 9 bases. The germline CDR1 and CDR2 sequences are SGHNT and YYREEE (reference sequence). V trimming: 5 bases; J trimming: 9 bases; junction bases outside the gene matches: 9. CDR3 length: 15 amino acids. In DNA, the CDR3 is TGTGCCAGCAGTTCGGACAGGGGACGAGGTTCACCCCTCCACTTT. Its protein is CASSSDRGRGSPLHF.

This sequence joins TRBV5-6 and TRBJ2-7; TRBD1 might be the D (5 bases). The ends were cut back, 2 bases at V and 4 bases at J, with 7 bases in the middle. CDR1 SGHDT and CDR2 YYEEEE come from the germline V gene. The CDR3 is 12 amino acids. CDR3 coding DNA: TGTGCCAGCAGCTTACCAGGGTACGAGCAGTACTTC. This gives the protein CASSLPGYEQYF.

A single count supports this clone. The chain couples TRBV6-6 to TRBJ1-1, with D perhaps TRBD1 (6 bases). V was cut by 7 bases and J by 0 bases, with 12 bases left in between. The CDR3 extends over 14 amino acids. Germline V gene sequence: CDR1 MNHNY, CDR2 SVGAGI (reference sequence). The CDR3 is CASIAGHLNTEAFF. As DNA, the CDR3 is TGTGCCAGCATAGCGGGACACTTGAACACTGAAGCTTTCTTT.

This chain connects TRBV5-5 to TRBJ2-1; 11 bases are a match to TRBD2. Germline values: CDR1 SGHKS, CDR2 YYEKEE (reference sequence). Trimming removed 2 bases from V and 15 bases from J; junction bases left unmatched: 7. The CDR3 length is 13 residues. CDR3 bases: TGTGCCAGCAGCTTTCGACTAGCGGGGACGTGGTTCTTC. Amino acid sequence: CASSFRLAGTWFF.

V gene TRBV5-1 combines with J gene TRBJ1-6; D is undetermined. Trimming cost V 5 bases and J 8 bases, with 17 bases left between them. The germline CDR1 and CDR2 sequences are SGHRS and YFSETQ. The CDR3 runs to 15 residues. This chain's CDR3 is CASRLGSQADSPLHF. The CDR3 nucleotides are TGCGCCAGCAGGCTCGGGAGCCAAGCGGATTCACCCCTCCACTTT. Based on the CDR3 plus reference TRBV5-1 and TRBJ1-6, the full variable domain is KAGVTQTPRYLIKTRGQQVTLSCSPISGHRSVSWYQQTPGQGLQFLFEYFSETQRNKGNFPGRFSGRQFSNSRSEMNVSTLELGDSALYLCASRLGSQADSPLHFGNGTRLTVT.

This clone was observed a single time. This chain uses TRBV11-3 with TRBJ1-2, with 8 positions matching TRBD1. V was pared by 5 bases and J by 7 bases, with 6 bases of the junction left unmatched. The CDR3 runs to 13 residues. From germline, CDR1 is SGHNT and CDR2 YENEEA. CDR3 region: CASSAGQGGGYTF. The CDR3, as DNA: TGTGCCAGCAGCGCAGGACAGGGAGGTGGCTACACCTTC.

This clone was counted a few times. The J gene is TRBJ1-2, the V gene TRBV28, with D possibly matching TRBD1 (5 bases). Germline values: CDR1 MDHEN, CDR2 SYDVKM. The CDR3 loop spans 13 amino acids. V lost 10 bases and J lost 0, with 12 bases in between. The CDR3 DNA is TGTGCCAACGCCCCAGGGACTAACTATGGCTACACCTTC. Encoded protein: CANAPGTNYGYTF.

This chain uses TRBV29-1 with TRBJ1-2, with no clear D. CDR1 SQVTM and CDR2 ANQGSEA come from the germline V gene. The CDR3 contains 12 residues. The V end was cut by 5 bases, the J end by 4 bases, with 11 bases between. CDR3 region: CSVQVSLYGYTF. CDR3 nucleotide sequence: TGCAGCGTTCAGGTCAGCCTCTATGGCTACACCTTC.

The J gene is TRBJ2-7, the V gene TRBV9, with TRBD1 matching 9 bases. V gave up 4 bases and J gave up 3 bases; unmatched junction bases: 8. This CDR3 comprises 15 residues. Germline V gene lookup returns CDR1 SGDLS and CDR2 YYNGEE. As DNA, the CDR3 is TGTGCCAGCAGCCCCGGGACAGGGCTTTACTACGAGCAGTACTTC. Translation: CASSPGTGLYYEQYF. Using reference TRBV9 and TRBJ2-7 for the parts outside the CDR3, the full variable domain is DSGVTQTPKHLITATGQRVTLRCSPRSGDLSVYWYQQSLDQGLQFLIQYYNGEERAKGNILERFSAQQFPDLHSELNLSSLELGDSALYFCASSPGTGLYYEQYFGPGTRLTVT.